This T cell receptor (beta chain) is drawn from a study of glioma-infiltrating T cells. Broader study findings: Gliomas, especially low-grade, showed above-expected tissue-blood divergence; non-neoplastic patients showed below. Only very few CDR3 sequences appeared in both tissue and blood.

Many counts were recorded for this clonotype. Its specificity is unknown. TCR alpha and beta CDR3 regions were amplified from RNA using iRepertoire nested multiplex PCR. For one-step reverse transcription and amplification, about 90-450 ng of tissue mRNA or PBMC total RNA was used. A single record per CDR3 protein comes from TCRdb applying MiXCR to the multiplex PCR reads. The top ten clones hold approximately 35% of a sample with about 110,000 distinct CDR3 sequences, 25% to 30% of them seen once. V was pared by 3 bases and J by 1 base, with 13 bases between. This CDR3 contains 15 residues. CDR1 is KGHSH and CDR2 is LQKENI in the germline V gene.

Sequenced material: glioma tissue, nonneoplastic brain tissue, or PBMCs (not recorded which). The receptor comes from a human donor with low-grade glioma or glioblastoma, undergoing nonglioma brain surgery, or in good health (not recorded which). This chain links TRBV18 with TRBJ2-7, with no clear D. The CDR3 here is CASSPVGPESYEQYF. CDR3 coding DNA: TGTGCCAGCTCACCTGTAGGCCCAGAATCCTACGAGCAGTACTTC.